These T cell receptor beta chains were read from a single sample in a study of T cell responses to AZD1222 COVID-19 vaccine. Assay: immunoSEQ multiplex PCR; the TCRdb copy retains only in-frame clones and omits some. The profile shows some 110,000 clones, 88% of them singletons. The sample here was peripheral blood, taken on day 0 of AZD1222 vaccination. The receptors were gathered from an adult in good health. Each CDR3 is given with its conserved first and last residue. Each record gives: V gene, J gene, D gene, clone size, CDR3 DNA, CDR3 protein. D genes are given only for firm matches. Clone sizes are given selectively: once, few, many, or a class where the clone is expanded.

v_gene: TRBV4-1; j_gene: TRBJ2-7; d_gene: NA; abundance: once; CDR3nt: TGCGCCAGCAGCCACCGGGCTAACCCCTCCTACGAGCAGTACTTC; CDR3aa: CASSHRANPSYEQYF
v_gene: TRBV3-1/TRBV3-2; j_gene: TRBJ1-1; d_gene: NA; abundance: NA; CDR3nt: TGTGCCAGCAGCCAAGCCGGGACAGAAGCTTTCTTT; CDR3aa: CASSQAGTEAFF
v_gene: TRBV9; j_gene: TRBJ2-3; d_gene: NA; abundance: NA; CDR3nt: TGTGCCAGCAGCGTTGGGCTAGGCACAGATACGCAGTATTTT; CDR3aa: CASSVGLGTDTQYF
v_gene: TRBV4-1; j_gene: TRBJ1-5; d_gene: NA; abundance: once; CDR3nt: TGCGCCAGCAGCCAAGTCTTAGAGCTTAGCAATCAGCCCCAGCATTTT; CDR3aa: CASSQVLELSNQPQHF
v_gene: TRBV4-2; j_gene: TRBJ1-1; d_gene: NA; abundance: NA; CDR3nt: TGTGCCAGCAGCCAACCAGCTCAGGCTGTCACTGAAGCTTTCTTT; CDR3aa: CASSQPAQAVTEAFF
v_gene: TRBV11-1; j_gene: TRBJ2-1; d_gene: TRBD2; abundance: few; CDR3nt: TGTGCCAGCAGCTCACTAGCGGGGGGGCAGAATGAGCAGTTCTTC; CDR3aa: CASSSLAGGQNEQFF
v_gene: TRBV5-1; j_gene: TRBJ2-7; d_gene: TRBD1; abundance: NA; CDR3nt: TGCGCCAGCAGCTTGGCCGGGCGACAGGGCCCGTACTTC; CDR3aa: CASSLAGRQGPYF
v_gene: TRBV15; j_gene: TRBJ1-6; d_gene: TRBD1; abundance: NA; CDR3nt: TGTGCCACCAGCAGGGAACCGACAGGGAATTCACCCCTCCACTTT; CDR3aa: CATSREPTGNSPLHF
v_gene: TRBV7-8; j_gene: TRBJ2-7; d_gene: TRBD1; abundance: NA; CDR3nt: TGTGCCAGCAGCTCGCCGACAGGGATGGAGTACGAGCAGTACTTC; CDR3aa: CASSSPTGMEYEQYF
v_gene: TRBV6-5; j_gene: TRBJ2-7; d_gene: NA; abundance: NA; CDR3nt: TGTGCCAGCAGTTTGGACAGATCCTACGAGCAGTACTTC; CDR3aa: CASSLDRSYEQYF
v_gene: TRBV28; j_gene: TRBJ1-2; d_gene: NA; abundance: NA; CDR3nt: TGTGCCAGCAGTTCTGGCCCGGGCATTTATGGCTACACCTTC; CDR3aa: CASSSGPGIYGYTF
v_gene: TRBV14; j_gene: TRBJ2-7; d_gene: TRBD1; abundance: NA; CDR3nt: TGTGCCAGCAGCCACCCCGGGACAGGGACCTACGAGCAGTACTTC; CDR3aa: CASSHPGTGTYEQYF
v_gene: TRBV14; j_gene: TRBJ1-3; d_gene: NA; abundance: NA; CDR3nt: TGTGCCAGCAGCCCACAGGGACGGACTGGAAACACCATATATTTT; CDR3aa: CASSPQGRTGNTIYF
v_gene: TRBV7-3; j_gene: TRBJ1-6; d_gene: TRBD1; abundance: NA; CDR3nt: TGTGCCAGCAGCTCGCAGGGGGGCAGGAATTCACCCCTCCACTTT; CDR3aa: CASSSQGGRNSPLHF
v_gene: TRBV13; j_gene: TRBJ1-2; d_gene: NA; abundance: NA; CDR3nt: TGTGCCAGCAGCCGATTGACAGGCCCTAGCTATGGCTACACCTTC; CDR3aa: CASSRLTGPSYGYTF
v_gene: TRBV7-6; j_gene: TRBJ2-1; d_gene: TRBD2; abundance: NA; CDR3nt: TGTGCCAGCAGCTTACGGCGGGCGGGAGGAATCGATGAGCAGTTCTTC; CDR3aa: CASSLRRAGGIDEQFF